The next 27 T cell receptor beta chains were all read from a single sample in a study of T cell changes during pregnancy in multiple sclerosis. Clones were read by immunoSEQ multiplex PCR, and TCRdb kept only the in-frame ones, dropping some. Here the sample spans tens of thousands of clones, roughly 85% being singletons. The sequencing here drew on CD4+ T cells from peripheral blood mononuclear cells, taken before pregnancy. These receptors were taken from a female donor with multiple sclerosis, enrolled in a pregnancy study.

This chain connects TRBV5-4 to TRBJ2-3; 7 bases are a match to TRBD2. Germline CDR1 is SGHNT and CDR2 is YYREEE (reference sequence). V was pared by 4 bases and J by 1 base, with 15 bases of the junction left unmatched. The CDR3 covers 18 residues. For the CDR3, the DNA is TGTGCCAGCAGCCTCGGGAAGCGGGAATCTTTTGGCACAGATACGCAGTATTTT. Its protein product is CASSLGKRESFGTDTQYF.

The V call is TRBV5-1, the J call TRBJ2-3, with TRBD1 identical over 8 bases. This CDR3 contains 14 residues. After removal of 3 bases from V and 4 bases from J, the junction contained 4 bases not matched to a gene. CDR1 and CDR2 from the germline V gene are SGHRS and YFSETQ. Written as DNA, the CDR3 is TGCGCCAGCAGCTCGGACAGGGCGCCAGATACGCAGTATTTT. Protein: CASSSDRAPDTQYF.

This clone was observed a few times. The CDR3 here is CASSESGDTEAFF. The CDR3 DNA sequence: TGTGCCAGCAGTGAATCGGGGGACACTGAAGCTTTCTTT. This sequence joins TRBV2 and TRBJ1-1; possibly TRBD1 for D (5 bases). The germline V gene has CDR1 SNHLY and CDR2 FYNNEI. The V and J ends lost 2 bases and 3 bases respectively, with 7 bases between them. This CDR3 has 13 residues.

This rearrangement joins TRBV28 to TRBJ1-1; D gene ambiguous. V was trimmed by 2 bases and J by 9 bases, leaving 4 bases between them. Germline-derived CDR1 and CDR2 are MDHEN and SYDVKM. This CDR3 has 10 amino acids. CDR3 nucleotides: TGTGCCAGCAGTTTAGGCAAAGCTTTCTTT. Translating it yields CASSLGKAFF.

This chain uses TRBV9 with TRBJ2-5; 10 bases are a match to TRBD2. The DNA matches TRBJ2-7 better at its end, which makes the J call doubtful. The germline CDR1 and CDR2 sequences are SGDLS and YYNGEE. CDR3 length: 14 residues. The CDR3 sequence is CASSASGSFGEQYF. The CDR3 DNA sequence: TGTGCCAGCAGCGCTAGCGGGAGCTTCGGCGAGCAGTACTTC.

This clone has a handful of counts. The chain joins TRBV7-9 to TRBJ2-1; a possible D gene is TRBD2 (6 bases). The CDR3 is made up of 16 amino acids. Per germline, CDR1 SEHNR and CDR2 FQNEAQ (reference sequence). Trimming cost V 2 bases and J 5 bases, with 16 bases left between them. The CDR3, as DNA: TGTGCCAGCAGCTTATTGGGCGGCGGGACCCACAATGAGCAGTTCTTC. Translating it yields CASSLLGGGTHNEQFF.

The genes are TRBV27 and TRBJ1-5, with TRBD1 as a possible D gene (5 bases). Trimming removed 3 bases at V and 6 bases at J, with 12 bases between. CDR1 and CDR2 from the germline V gene are MNHEY and SMNVEV (reference sequence). The CDR3 sequence is 14 residues long. The DNA for the CDR3 is TGTGCCAGCAGTTTGCAGGGTACGGGTCAGCCCCAGCATTTT. This encodes CASSLQGTGQPQHF.

The table lists this clone with a few counts. This chain connects TRBV6-1 to TRBJ1-2, with D maybe TRBD1 (6 bases). From germline, CDR1 is MNHNS and CDR2 SASEGT. The CDR3 is 14 amino acids. The germline V and J ends were trimmed by 2 bases and 4 bases, with 11 bases remaining between them. The CDR3 region has the DNA TGTGCCAGCAGTGAACTGGGACAATCCTATGGCTACACCTTC. Its protein is CASSELGQSYGYTF.

The chain is built from TRBV6-1 and TRBJ1-5, with D unresolved. CDR1 MNHNS and CDR2 SASEGT come from the germline V gene. Trimming took 3 bases from V and 0 from J, leaving 9 bases between them. The CDR3 spans 15 residues. The chain's CDR3 is CASSDGLYSNQPQHF. The CDR3, as DNA: TGTGCCAGCAGTGATGGACTATATAGCAATCAGCCCCAGCATTTT.

V gene TRBV21-1 combines with J gene TRBJ2-3; TRBD2, the table's D call, lacks a check against the DNA. TRBV21-1 is a pseudogene segment. CDR3 length: 21 residues. The CDR3 loop reads CASSNPLPGETSGAQTDTQYF. The CDR3 DNA reads TGTGCCAGCAGCAACCCCCTCCCTGGGGAGACTAGCGGGGCCCAGACAGATACGCAGTATTTT.

The chain links TRBV2 to TRBJ2-3; tentative D call: TRBD2 (6 bases). Germline lookup yields CDR1 SNHLY and CDR2 FYNNEI. V dropped 5 bases and J dropped 14 bases, with 17 bases sitting between them. The CDR3 loop spans 12 amino acids. The DNA of the CDR3 is TGTGCCAGCAGTCCAACGGGAGTAGGACGGTATTTT. Translating gives CASSPTGVGRYF. The entire variable domain, with the rest obtained from reference TRBV2 and TRBJ2-3, is as follows: EPEVTQTPSHQVTQMGQEVILRCVPISNHLYFYWYRQILGQKVEFLVSFYNNEISEKSEIFDDQFSVERPDGSNFTLKIRSTKLEDSAMYFCASSPTGVGRYFGPGTRLTVL.

The rearrangement uses TRBV2 and TRBJ2-1; D is undetermined. V gave up 2 bases and J gave up 2 bases, with 10 bases separating them. The CDR3 totals 15 residues. Per germline, CDR1 SNHLY and CDR2 FYNNEI. The CDR3 nucleotides read TGTGCCAGCAGTGAAAGGCGGCCGACCTACAATGAGCAGTTCTTC. This codes for CASSERRPTYNEQFF.

V is TRBV19 and J is TRBJ2-7, with 9 bases lining up with TRBD1. Germline V gene data show CDR1 as LNHDA and CDR2 as SQIVND (reference sequence). The J segment lost 2 bases and the V segment lost 4 bases, leaving 6 bases of the junction unmatched. This CDR3 is 15 amino acids long. CDR3 in DNA: TGTGCCAGTAGTAACAACAGGGGGCGAACCTACGAGCAGTACTTC. Translated, it gives CASSNNRGRTYEQYF.

This chain uses TRBV6-4 with TRBJ1-5; no firm D call. This CDR3 has 14 residues. Trimming left V 3 bases short and J 7 bases short, with 13 bases between. Germline V gene sequence: CDR1 MRHNA, CDR2 SNTAGT. CDR3 DNA: TGTGCCAGCAGTGAGGCGTTATCGGAGCAGCCCCAGCATTTT. Amino acids: CASSEALSEQPQHF.

This sequence joins TRBV5-1 and TRBJ2-1; no clear D. The CDR3 consists of 15 residues. The V gene's germline CDR1 is SGHRS and CDR2 YFSETQ. The V and J ends lost 4 bases and 2 bases respectively, with 13 bases between them. The CDR3 DNA reads as TGCGCCAGCAGCCTCGACTCCGAGGCCTACAATGAGCAGTTCTTC. It translates to CASSLDSEAYNEQFF.

The table lists this clone with a count of one. The chain employs TRBV5-4 and TRBJ2-5; 8 bases line up with TRBD2. The germline V gene encodes CDR1 SGHNT and CDR2 YYREEE (reference sequence). The V and J ends lost 4 bases and 5 bases, in that order; junction bases with no gene match: 7. The CDR3 spans 14 residues. DNA for the CDR3: TGTGCCAGCAGCCCCGGGACTAGTTGGGAGACCCAGTACTTC. Amino acid sequence: CASSPGTSWETQYF.

CDR3 region: CSIGGSDEQYF. Here the CDR3 DNA reads TGCAGTATCGGGGGATCCGACGAGCAGTACTTC. This chain joins TRBV20-1 and TRBJ2-7, with D tentatively TRBD2 (6 bases). Per the germline V gene, CDR1 is DFQATT and CDR2 is SNEGSKA (reference sequence). The CDR3 sequence is 11 residues long. Trimming removed 8 bases from V and 5 bases from J, with 13 bases in between.

The chain is built from TRBV6-5 and TRBJ2-7, with 7 bases fitting TRBD1. Looked up from germline, CDR1 is MNHEY and CDR2 is SVGAGI. CDR3 size: 13 residues. J gave up 3 bases and V 5 bases, and 4 bases lay outside the gene matches. CDR3 region: CASSLGQFYEQYF. The CDR3 DNA reads as TGTGCCAGCAGTCTGGGACAGTTCTACGAGCAGTACTTC.

This clone was detected a few times. The same CDR3 arises from other DNA sequences in this sample as well. The chain combines TRBV29-1 with TRBJ1-4, with D hard to call. There are 13 residues in the CDR3. Looked up from germline, CDR1 is SQVTM and CDR2 is ANQGSEA. V shed 4 bases and J shed 5 bases, with 11 bases lying between them. CDR3 sequence reads: CSVVLATNEKLFF. Written as DNA, the CDR3 is TGCAGCGTTGTGTTGGCCACCAATGAAAAACTGTTTTTT. Filled out from reference TRBV29-1 and TRBJ1-4, the complete variable domain reads SAVISQKPSRDICQRGTSLTIQCQVDSQVTMMFWYRQQPGQSLTLIATANQGSEATYESGFVIDKFPISRPNLTFSTLTVSNMSPEDSSIYLCSVVLATNEKLFFGSGTQLSVL.

The chain is built from TRBV13 and TRBJ2-2; tentatively, D is TRBD1 (5 bases). Trimming took off 3 bases at V and 4 bases at J, with 12 bases between the two ends. CDR3 size: 15 residues. CDR1 is PRHDT and CDR2 is FYEKMQ in the germline V gene (reference sequence). For the CDR3, the DNA is TGTGCCAGCAGCTTTGGGCAGGGTGGCACCGGGGAGCTGTTTTTT. This sequence encodes CASSFGQGGTGELFF. Variable domain in full (rest from reference TRBV13 and TRBJ2-2): AAGVIQSPRHLIKEKRETATLKCYPIPRHDTVYWYQQGPGQDPQFLISFYEKMQSDKGSIPDRFSAQQFSDYHSELNMSSLELGDSALYFCASSFGQGGTGELFFGEGSRLTVL.

The chain uses TRBV12-5 and TRBJ1-1, with D hard to call. Germline V gene data show CDR1 as LGHNT and CDR2 as FRNRAP. The CDR3 totals 13 residues. V lost 7 bases, J lost 1 base, and 10 bases lay in between. The DNA of the CDR3 is TGTGCTAGTGCCCTGACGGGGAACACTGAAGCTTTCTTT. Protein sequence: CASALTGNTEAFF.

A single count supports this clone. V is TRBV18 and J is TRBJ2-1, with D maybe TRBD1 (6 bases). The CDR3 contains 17 residues. Trimming pared 1 base from V and 8 bases from J, leaving 21 bases between. CDR1 and CDR2 (germline): KGHSH, LQKENI. The CDR3, as DNA: TGTGCCAGCTCACCACTCCGGGACACCAAAAAGAGGGATGAGCAGTTCTTC. Its translation: CASSPLRDTKKRDEQFF.

This clone was seen a single time. The chain carries TRBV6-5 and TRBJ2-5; TRBD2 matches at 7 bases. Germline CDR1 reads MNHEY; CDR2 reads SVGAGI. V lost 2 bases, J lost 4 bases, and 10 bases stayed unmatched. The CDR3 has 16 residues. CDR3 region: CASSYGSGTRGETQYF. The CDR3, as DNA: TGTGCCAGCAGTTACGGCAGCGGGACCCGGGGAGAGACCCAGTACTTC.

The chain uses TRBV18 and TRBJ1-5; TRBD1 might be the D (6 bases). The germline CDR1 and CDR2 sequences are KGHSH and LQKENI. The V end lost 3 bases, the J end lost 2 bases, and 8 bases lay between the germline ends. The CDR3 is made up of 14 amino acids. This CDR3 is CASSPGQGNQPQHF. The DNA of the CDR3 is TGTGCCAGCTCACCGGGACAAGGCAATCAGCCCCAGCATTTT.

This chain uses TRBV6-6 with TRBJ1-1; 8 nucleotides agree with TRBD1. J was trimmed by 4 bases and V by 4 bases; bases with no gene match: 11. The germline CDR1 and CDR2 sequences are MNHNY and SVGAGI (reference sequence). The CDR3 length is 16 residues. CDR3 region: CASSSNSRRGPTEAFF. The CDR3 DNA follows: TGTGCCAGCAGTTCTAATAGCCGCAGGGGGCCCACTGAAGCTTTCTTT.

The rearrangement joins TRBV19 to TRBJ2-5; 9 nucleotides match TRBD1. Germline CDR1 and CDR2: LNHDA and SQIVND (reference sequence). This CDR3 comprises 14 residues. Trimming took 6 bases from V and 4 from J; bases not matched to a gene: 6. CDR3 coding DNA: TGTGCCAGTAGGGGAGGGACAGGGATAGAGACCCAGTACTTC. Translation gives CASRGGTGIETQYF.

V is TRBV2 and J is TRBJ2-5, with D perhaps matching TRBD1 (5 bases). This CDR3 has 13 residues. CDR1 SNHLY and CDR2 FYNNEI come from the germline V gene. Trimming took 5 bases from V and 1 from J, leaving 8 bases between them. CDR3 coding DNA: TGTGCCAGCAGTAGGGGCAGCCAAGAGACCCAGTACTTC. This gives the protein CASSRGSQETQYF.